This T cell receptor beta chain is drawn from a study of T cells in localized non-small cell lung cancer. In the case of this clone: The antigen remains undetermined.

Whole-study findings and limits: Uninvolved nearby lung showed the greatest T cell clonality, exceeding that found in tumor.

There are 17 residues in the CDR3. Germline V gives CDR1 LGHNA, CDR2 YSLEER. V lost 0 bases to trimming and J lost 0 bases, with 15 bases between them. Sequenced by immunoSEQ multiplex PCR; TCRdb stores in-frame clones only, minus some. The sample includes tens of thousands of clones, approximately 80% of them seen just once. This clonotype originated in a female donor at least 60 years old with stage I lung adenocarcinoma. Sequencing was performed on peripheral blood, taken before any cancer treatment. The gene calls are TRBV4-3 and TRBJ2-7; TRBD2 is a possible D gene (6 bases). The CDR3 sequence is CASSQDRRGSSSYEQYF. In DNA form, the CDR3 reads TGCGCCAGCAGCCAAGATCGGCGGGGCTCCAGCTCCTACGAGCAGTACTTC.